The 30 T cell receptor beta chains below come from one sample, sequenced in a study of blood T cell repertoires in COVID-19. Clones were sequenced by immunoSEQ multiplex PCR, and TCRdb holds only the in-frame ones, with some missing. The sample has about 350,000 clones, roughly 86% seen once. The sequencing sample was made of peripheral blood. Receptors originate from a man aged 25-45 years with COVID-19, enrolled during active disease.

The sample holds one count of this clone. The chain recombines TRBV6-2 or TRBV6-3 with TRBJ2-7; 8 positions agree with TRBD1. Trimming at V came to 6 bases and at J to 6 bases, leaving 16 bases not matched to a gene. This CDR3 has 16 amino acids. The V gene's germline CDR1 is MNHEY and CDR2 SVGEGT. The CDR3 DNA follows: TGTGCCAGCAGCCCTCGGACAGGGCCGGTGTTTAGCGAGCAGTACTTC. As protein: CASSPRTGPVFSEQYF.

This clone was counted a few times. The V call is TRBV5-1, the J call TRBJ2-7, with TRBD2 as a possible D gene (6 bases). CDR1 and CDR2 (germline): SGHRS, YFSETQ. Trimming shortened V by 3 bases and J by 3 bases, and 16 bases separated the two germline ends. The CDR3 contains 15 residues. The CDR3: CASSSPELANYEQYF. For the CDR3, the DNA is TGCGCCAGCAGCTCCCCGGAACTAGCAAACTACGAGCAGTACTTC.

The chain uses TRBV29-1 and TRBJ2-7; 9 positions agree with TRBD1. The V gene's germline CDR1 is SQVTM and CDR2 ANQGSEA. V dropped 4 bases and J dropped 2; count of bases not matched to a gene: 12. This CDR3 comprises 16 residues. The CDR3 is CSVVGSGGQGTYEQYF. CDR3 bases: TGCAGCGTTGTAGGTTCAGGGGGACAGGGAACCTACGAGCAGTACTTC.

This clone was observed a few times. The V and J genes are TRBV27 and TRBJ2-1, with D maybe TRBD2 (6 bases). V lost 8 bases and J 0 bases, leaving 14 bases between the germline ends. There are 15 residues in the CDR3. Germline CDR1 and CDR2: MNHEY and SMNVEV (reference sequence). The CDR3 bases are TGTGCCAGCCATGGGGAGGCGATCTCCTACAATGAGCAGTTCTTC. Translation: CASHGEAISYNEQFF.

The chain carries TRBV3-1 (or the pseudogene TRBV3-2) and TRBJ1-1; 8 bases are a match to TRBD1. The V gene end was trimmed by 7 bases and the J gene end by 1 base; junction bases not matched to a gene: 5. This CDR3 is 14 amino acids long. Germline CDR1 reads LGHDT; CDR2 reads YNNKEL (reference sequence). The CDR3 here is CASTLQGGNTEAFF. For the CDR3, the DNA is TGTGCCAGCACCCTACAGGGGGGGAACACTGAAGCTTTCTTT.

This chain joins TRBV5-1 and TRBJ2-1; no reliable D call. CDR1 is SGHRS and CDR2 is YFSETQ in the germline V gene. The CDR3 is 14 amino acids. Trimming removed 1 base from V and 5 bases from J, with 10 bases in between. The CDR3 nucleotides read TGCGCCAGCAGCTTGTCAGGAACGAACAATGAGCAGTTCTTC. Residues: CASSLSGTNNEQFF.

The rearrangement links TRBV27 to TRBJ2-1; 8 nucleotides align to TRBD1. The germline CDR1 and CDR2 sequences are MNHEY and SMNVEV (reference sequence). There are 15 residues in the CDR3. Trimming at V came to 5 bases and at J to 1 base, leaving 4 bases not matched to a gene. Here the CDR3 DNA reads TGTGCCAGCAGTCCAAACAGGGGGTCCTACAATGAGCAGTTCTTC. Protein product: CASSPNRGSYNEQFF.

The rearrangement joins TRBV18 to TRBJ2-3; weak D call: TRBD1 (5 bases). Per germline, CDR1 KGHSH and CDR2 LQKENI. The ends were cut back, 0 bases at V and 1 base at J, with 8 bases in the middle. CDR3 length: 15 residues. The CDR3 DNA sequence: TGTGCCAGCTCACCACCTGGCAGGGGCACAGATACGCAGTATTTT. This encodes CASSPPGRGTDTQYF.

CDR3 protein: CASSMGGAIRTDTQYF. CDR3 coding DNA: TGTGCCAGTAGTATGGGGGGGGCCATCCGCACAGATACGCAGTATTTT. This sequence joins TRBV19 and TRBJ2-3, with a weak D call TRBD2 (7 bases). This CDR3 has 16 residues. Trimming removed 3 bases at V and 1 base at J, with 14 bases between. In germline, CDR1 is LNHDA, CDR2 SQIVND (reference sequence).

The genes are TRBV4-2 and TRBJ2-7; 7 positions agree with TRBD1. V dropped 5 bases and J dropped 2; count of bases not matched to a gene: 3. Germline CDR1 reads LGHNA; CDR2 reads YNFKEQ. This CDR3 is built from 13 residues. The CDR3 protein is CASSETGTYEQYF. CDR3 sequence (DNA): TGTGCCAGCAGCGAGACAGGGACCTACGAGCAGTACTTC.

This clone was detected only once. This chain connects TRBV6-1 to TRBJ1-2; 10 nucleotides agree with TRBD1. CDR1 is MNHNS, CDR2 SASEGT, per germline. This CDR3 contains 15 residues. The V segment lost 2 bases and the J segment 4 bases; nucleotides outside the gene matches: 4. CDR3: CASSEQGQGSYGYTF. CDR3 DNA sequence: TGTGCCAGCAGTGAACAGGGACAGGGGTCCTATGGCTACACCTTC.

V gene TRBV21-1 combines with J gene TRBJ1-1; the D call TRBD1 from the table was never checked on the DNA. TRBV21-1 is designated a pseudogene. This CDR3 contains 16 residues. The DNA for the CDR3 is TGTGCCAGCAGCAAAGAAGGGACAGGGGACTACACTGAAGCTTTCTTT. Its translation: CASSKEGTGDYTEAFF.

This clone came up once. V and J are TRBV3-1 (or the pseudogene TRBV3-2) and TRBJ2-3; D remains ambiguous. Trimming took off 5 bases at V and 4 bases at J, with 13 bases between the two ends. Germline V gives CDR1 LGHDT, CDR2 YNNKEL (reference sequence). The CDR3 runs to 14 residues. This chain's CDR3 is CASSVRYESDTQYF. Here the CDR3 DNA reads TGTGCCAGCAGCGTTCGGTACGAGTCAGATACGCAGTATTTT.

The genes are TRBV5-1 and TRBJ2-5; 7 nucleotides line up with TRBD1. The CDR3 totals 18 residues. The ends lost 0 bases at V and 2 bases at J; junction bases unmatched: 13. Germline V CDR1 and CDR2: SGHRS, YFSETQ. CDR3 DNA: TGCGCCAGCAGCTTGGCCTTGGTATACGGGACAGTACAAGAGACCCAGTACTTC. Amino acids: CASSLALVYGTVQETQYF.

This chain connects TRBV3-1 (or the pseudogene TRBV3-2) to TRBJ2-7, with a weak D call TRBD2 (6 bases). The CDR3 consists of 14 residues. V lost 0 bases to trimming and J lost 4 bases, with 10 bases between them. Germline CDR1 reads LGHDT; CDR2 reads YNNKEL (reference sequence). The CDR3 DNA reads as TGTGCCAGCAGCCAAGAACCGGGGGTTTACGAGCAGTACTTC. Its translation: CASSQEPGVYEQYF.

The chain links TRBV9 to TRBJ2-3; 12 bases match TRBD1. The CDR3 contains 16 residues. Trimming took 2 bases from V and 4 from J; bases not matched to a gene: 5. Per germline, CDR1 SGDLS and CDR2 YYNGEE. This CDR3 is CASSVSGQGASDTQYF. The CDR3 DNA follows: TGTGCCAGCAGCGTTTCGGGACAGGGGGCCTCAGATACGCAGTATTTT.

This clone occurred a few times. The V call is TRBV27, the J call TRBJ2-5, with D possibly matching TRBD2 (6 bases). V was clipped by 7 bases and J by 2 bases, with 14 bases between them. The CDR3 length is 14 residues. Germline V gene sequence: CDR1 MNHEY, CDR2 SMNVEV (reference sequence). CDR3 residues: CASKSGRLQETQYF. Here the CDR3 DNA reads TGTGCCAGCAAGAGTGGGAGGCTACAAGAGACCCAGTACTTC.

This clone was observed a few times. The chain recombines TRBV28 with TRBJ2-1; TRBD2 matches 12 bases. Germline V gives CDR1 MDHEN, CDR2 SYDVKM. V lost 0 bases to trimming and J lost 2 bases; unmatched junction nucleotides: 8. This CDR3 comprises 19 residues. The CDR3 DNA is TGTGCCAGCAGTTTATGGGGACTGACTAGCGGGAGAACCTACAATGAGCAGTTCTTC. This sequence encodes CASSLWGLTSGRTYNEQFF.

The gene calls are TRBV5-5 and TRBJ2-7, with TRBD1 as a possible D gene (5 bases). Looked up from germline, CDR1 is SGHKS and CDR2 is YYEKEE (reference sequence). There are 14 residues in the CDR3. Trimming stripped 0 bases from V and 3 bases from J, with 10 bases between. The CDR3 DNA sequence: TGTGCCAGCAGCTTGGTTACAGGTTTCTACGAGCAGTACTTC. It codes for CASSLVTGFYEQYF.

The chain carries TRBV7-2 and TRBJ2-3; TRBD2 matches at 9 bases. The J segment lost 5 bases and the V segment lost 0 bases, leaving 18 bases of the junction unmatched. The germline gives CDR1 SGHTA, CDR2 FQGNSA. This CDR3 spans 20 amino acids. The CDR3: CASSLAPPSRRGGAVDTQYF. As DNA, the CDR3 is TGTGCCAGCAGCTTAGCCCCTCCTAGTCGTCGCGGGGGGGCGGTAGATACGCAGTATTTT.

This CDR3 is CASGSGRAAYEQYF. CDR3 in DNA: TGTGCCAGCGGTAGCGGGAGGGCCGCCTACGAGCAGTACTTC. This rearrangement joins TRBV27 to TRBJ2-7, with 11 bases that match TRBD2. The CDR3 extends over 14 amino acids. Germline CDR1 is MNHEY and CDR2 is SMNVEV (reference sequence). V dropped 8 bases and J dropped 2; count of bases not matched to a gene: 5.

This clone has just a few counts. This sequence joins TRBV5-4 and TRBJ2-1; possible D gene TRBD2, 5 bases. Between the trimmed V and J ends, which lost 2 bases and 9 bases, there was a span of 15 bases. Per germline, CDR1 SGHNT and CDR2 YYREEE (reference sequence). The CDR3 has 14 amino acids. CDR3 residues: CASSFGRVGGEQFF. In DNA, the CDR3 is TGTGCCAGCAGCTTTGGTAGGGTCGGAGGTGAGCAGTTCTTC.

This chain links TRBV4-3 with TRBJ2-7, with D perhaps matching TRBD2 (5 bases). Germline CDR1 LGHNA, CDR2 YSLEER. The V gene lost 4 bases and the J gene lost 4 bases, with 14 bases spanning the gap. This CDR3 has 14 residues. This chain's CDR3 is CASSLGIGRYEQYF. The CDR3 DNA is TGCGCCAGCAGCCTCGGGATTGGGCGTTACGAGCAGTACTTC.

The chain is built from TRBV2 and TRBJ1-1; weak D call: TRBD1 (5 bases). V lost 1 base and J lost 5, with 11 bases in between. The CDR3 has 14 residues. Germline V gene data show CDR1 as SNHLY and CDR2 as FYNNEI. CDR3 DNA sequence: TGTGCCAGCAGTGAAGGGGGGGTTGGGACTGAAGCTTTCTTT. This codes for CASSEGGVGTEAFF.

This clone turned up a few times. The chain is built from TRBV27 and TRBJ1-2; D call uncertain. The CDR3 runs to 16 residues. Germline CDR1 MNHEY, CDR2 SMNVEV (reference sequence). The V gene lost 7 bases and the J gene lost 1 base, with 19 bases spanning the gap. DNA for the CDR3: TGTGCCAGCACCAAACGGCTGGGCGCTTATAACTATGGCTACACCTTC. It specifies CASTKRLGAYNYGYTF.

This clone was recorded a few times. The same CDR3 arises from other DNA sequences in this sample as well. V and J are TRBV6-5 and TRBJ1-5; the D gene is possibly TRBD1 (6 bases). The CDR3 has 13 residues. CDR1 is MNHEY and CDR2 is SVGAGI in the germline V gene. Trimming took off 5 bases at V and 7 bases at J, with 12 bases between the two ends. CDR3 nucleotide sequence: TGTGCCAGCAGTCGACAGGTAGGGCAGCCCCAGCATTTT. The encoded protein is CASSRQVGQPQHF.

This chain joins TRBV11-2 and TRBJ1-6, with 7 bases identical to TRBD1. Germline CDR1 and CDR2: SGHAT and FQNNGV. This CDR3 region has 15 residues. V shed 1 base and J 6 bases; nucleotides not matched to a gene: 3. The CDR3 bases are TGTGCCAGCAGCTTAGCGGGACAGCCTAATTCACCCCTCCACTTT. Amino acid sequence: CASSLAGQPNSPLHF. The variable domain in full, with the rest retrieved from reference TRBV11-2 and TRBJ1-6, is EAGVAQSPRYKIIEKRQSVAFWCNPISGHATLYWYQQILGQGPKLLIQFQNNGVVDDSQLPKDRFSAERLKGVDSTLKIQPAKLEDSAVYLCASSLAGQPNSPLHFGNGTRLTVT.

The chain has TRBV12-3 or TRBV12-4 and TRBJ2-5; D remains unclear. This CDR3 contains 12 residues. V was pared by 3 bases and J by 5 bases, with 7 bases between. The DNA of the CDR3 is TGTGCCAGCAGTTTGGCCTGGGAGACCCAGTACTTC. Amino acid sequence: CASSLAWETQYF.

V is TRBV7-2 and J is TRBJ2-7, with TRBD1 identical over 9 bases. Germline CDR1 and CDR2: SGHTA and FQGNSA. The CDR3 has 16 residues. V shed 4 bases and J 2 bases; nucleotides not matched to a gene: 9. The CDR3 loop is CASSSSRDRDTYEQYF. CDR3 coding DNA: TGTGCCAGCAGCTCCAGCCGGGACAGGGATACCTACGAGCAGTACTTC.

This clone was observed a few times. This rearrangement joins TRBV4-3 to TRBJ2-2, with 9 bases aligning to TRBD1. The CDR3 is 16 residues long. The germline V gene encodes CDR1 LGHNA and CDR2 YSLEER. V trimming: 0 bases; J trimming: 8 bases; junction bases outside the gene matches: 7. The CDR3 DNA sequence: TGCGCCAGCAGCCAAGATGTACAGGGGGCTGTGGGGGAGCTGTTTTTT. Encoded protein: CASSQDVQGAVGELFF.